Following are 23 T cell receptor beta chains from one sample sequenced in a study of blood T cell repertoires in COVID-19 (dated by TCRdb to the early 2020s). Library prep was done by the immunoSEQ multiplex PCR assay. TCRdb's version of the immuneACCESS table is confined to in-frame rearrangements and falls short of the full clone set. An unresolved V gene accounts for under half of the shortfall where checked; the remainder is of unknown origin. This sample has roughly 330,000 clones in its table, and 80% to 90% of those were observed once. The biggest ten clones account for around 5% of the sample. What was sequenced was PBMCs or T cells enriched from blood (not recorded which). The receptors stem from a man aged 25 to 40 who had recovered from COVID-19.

This chain joins TRBV30 and TRBJ2-2, with 10 positions matching TRBD2. V was clipped by 3 bases and J by 4 bases; unmatched bases: 5. Germline CDR1 GTSNPN, CDR2 SVGIG (reference sequence). This CDR3 region has 15 residues. CDR3 amino acids: CAWSLLAGRTGELFF. DNA of the CDR3: TGTGCCTGGAGCTTACTAGCGGGACGCACCGGGGAGCTGTTTTTT.

V gene TRBV6-1 combines with J gene TRBJ2-5; TRBD2 matches 10 bases. There are 18 residues in the CDR3. Trimming at V came to 0 bases and at J to 5 bases, leaving 12 bases not matched to a gene. Germline values: CDR1 MNHNS, CDR2 SASEGT. The DNA of the CDR3 is TGTGCCAGCAGTGAAGCGGGGGGGAGCGGGGGGGCGGAGGAGACCCAGTACTTC. Amino acids: CASSEAGGSGGAEETQYF.

The chain combines TRBV7-9 with TRBJ2-5; possible D gene TRBD2, 6 bases. The CDR3 extends over 13 amino acids. The V gene's germline CDR1 is SEHNR and CDR2 FQNEAQ (reference sequence). Trimming shortened V by 5 bases and J by 5 bases, and 12 bases separated the two germline ends. CDR3 amino acids: CASSRRGLETQYF. CDR3 nucleotide sequence: TGTGCCAGCAGCCGCCGGGGGTTGGAGACCCAGTACTTC.

The V call is TRBV27, the J call TRBJ2-1, with 10 bases fitting TRBD2. With 3 bases clipped from V and 5 bases from J, the junction kept 1 base outside the gene matches. The germline V gene encodes CDR1 MNHEY and CDR2 SMNVEV (reference sequence). This CDR3 region has 14 residues. The CDR3 protein is CASSFLAGDNEQFF. In nucleotides, the CDR3 is TGTGCCAGCAGTTTCCTAGCGGGGGACAATGAGCAGTTCTTC.

The chain links TRBV19 to TRBJ2-7; D may be TRBD1 (6 bases). This CDR3 contains 15 residues. Looked up from germline, CDR1 is LNHDA and CDR2 is SQIVND (reference sequence). V was clipped by 5 bases and J by 2 bases, with 16 bases between them. The CDR3 region is CASSPSPDRPYEQYF. CDR3 nucleotides: TGTGCCAGTAGTCCCAGCCCCGACAGGCCCTACGAGCAGTACTTC.

This chain connects TRBV7-6 to TRBJ2-7, with 7 bases aligning to TRBD1. This CDR3 is built from 14 residues. Germline V gene data show CDR1 as SGHVS and CDR2 as FNYEAQ. Trimming removed 1 base from V and 3 bases from J; junction bases left unmatched: 3. The CDR3 nucleotides are TGTGCCAGCAGCTTAGGGCCAGGGGGCTACGAGCAGTACTTC. Amino acids: CASSLGPGGYEQYF.

The chain couples TRBV19 to TRBJ2-7; possibly TRBD1 for D (6 bases). The CDR3 is 15 residues long. V was shortened by 3 bases and J by 1 base, with 13 bases between the two germline ends. Germline V gives CDR1 LNHDA, CDR2 SQIVND (reference sequence). For the CDR3, the DNA is TGTGCCAGTAGTATCTGGTCAGGGGAGTCCTACGAGCAGTACTTC. It translates to CASSIWSGESYEQYF.

This chain connects TRBV2 to TRBJ2-5, with D unclear. The CDR3 runs 11 residues. Looked up from germline, CDR1 is SNHLY and CDR2 is FYNNEI. V gave up 10 bases and J gave up 2 bases, with 8 bases separating them. CDR3 coding DNA: TGTGCCACCCAGAGGCAAGAGACCCAGTACTTC. Its translation: CATQRQETQYF.

V and J are TRBV7-9 and TRBJ1-1, with a possible D match to TRBD1 (6 bases). Germline CDR1 and CDR2: SEHNR and FQNEAQ (reference sequence). V shed 5 bases and J shed 5 bases, with 15 bases lying between them. This CDR3 is 14 amino acids long. The CDR3 sequence: CASSPTGSWTEAFF. The CDR3 DNA reads TGTGCCAGCAGCCCGACAGGCTCCTGGACTGAAGCTTTCTTT.

This clone showed up just once. Additional DNA sequences in this sample encode the identical CDR3. The rearrangement links TRBV5-1 to TRBJ1-2; a possible D gene is TRBD1 (6 bases). The CDR3 is made up of 12 amino acids. Deletions cut 0 bases from V and 8 bases from J, with 8 bases between. Germline loops: CDR1 SGHRS, CDR2 YFSETQ. The CDR3 region is CASSLAGDGYTF. The CDR3 region has the DNA TGCGCCAGCAGCTTGGCAGGGGACGGCTACACCTTC.

The CDR3 nucleotides read TGTGCCAGCAGCCGACAGGTGAACACTGAAGCTTTCTTT. Its protein is CASSRQVNTEAFF. The chain links TRBV11-1 to TRBJ1-1; possibly TRBD1 for D (6 bases). The CDR3 consists of 13 residues. Trimming left V 5 bases short and J 0 bases short, with 7 bases between. CDR1 and CDR2 (germline): SGHAT, FQDESV (reference sequence).

CDR3 amino acids: CASSLLSAREPLYGYTF. The CDR3 DNA reads TGTGCCAGCAGTTTACTGTCAGCCCGGGAGCCCCTCTATGGCTACACCTTC. The chain combines TRBV28 with TRBJ1-2; D unresolved. This CDR3 comprises 17 residues. Germline CDR1 reads MDHEN; CDR2 reads SYDVKM. Trimming took 2 bases from V and 4 from J, leaving 20 bases between them.

The chain recombines TRBV15 with TRBJ1-5; D ambiguous. Deletions cut 5 bases from V and 2 bases from J, with 10 bases between. This CDR3 is 14 amino acids long. CDR1 is LNHNV and CDR2 is YYDKDF in the germline V gene (reference sequence). Here the CDR3 reads CATSPTRGNQPQHF. CDR3 in DNA: TGTGCCACCAGCCCCACGAGGGGCAATCAGCCCCAGCATTTT.

The chain has TRBV24-1 and TRBJ2-2, with 8 bases fitting TRBD1. There are 17 residues in the CDR3. The trim removed 3 bases at V and 4 bases at J, leaving 9 bases unmatched. Germline CDR1 and CDR2: KGHDR and SFDVKD. As DNA, the CDR3 is TGTGCCACCAGTGATCCAGGGGGCGCCACGTCCACCGGGGAGCTGTTTTTT. It yields the protein CATSDPGGATSTGELFF.

This clone was detected once. The J gene is TRBJ1-1, the V gene TRBV11-3; TRBD1 is a possible D gene (6 bases). The CDR3 loop spans 12 amino acids. V was pared by 1 base and J by 11 bases, with 11 bases between. The V gene's germline CDR1 is SGHNT and CDR2 YENEEA. The CDR3 region is CASSLGAGEAFF. CDR3 bases: TGTGCCAGCAGCTTAGGTGCAGGGGAGGCTTTCTTT.

V usage is TRBV5-5 and J usage is TRBJ1-2, with D tentatively TRBD1 (5 bases). Germline V gene sequence: CDR1 SGHKS, CDR2 YYEKEE (reference sequence). The CDR3 length is 12 residues. Deletions cut 1 base from V and 8 bases from J, with 9 bases between. CDR3: CASSLWGGGYTF. In DNA form, the CDR3 reads TGTGCCAGCAGCTTGTGGGGGGGAGGCTACACCTTC.

The CDR3 is CAINPGGGRDEQFF. CDR3 DNA: TGTGCCATCAATCCAGGGGGCGGACGGGATGAGCAGTTCTTC. The chain combines TRBV10-3 with TRBJ2-1; 8 nucleotides line up with TRBD1. J lost 8 bases, V lost 7 bases, and 10 bases had no gene match. The CDR3 spans 14 residues. The V gene's germline CDR1 is ENHRY and CDR2 SYGVKD.

V is TRBV11-3 and J is TRBJ2-1; 8 nucleotides align to TRBD2. Germline V lookup: CDR1 SGHNT, CDR2 YENEEA. This CDR3 has 14 amino acids. Trimming at V came to 5 bases and at J to 10 bases, leaving 10 bases not matched to a gene. The CDR3 loop is CASSIGLAGQEQFF. In nucleotides, the CDR3 is TGTGCCAGCAGCATCGGACTAGCAGGCCAAGAGCAGTTCTTC. The full variable domain, its missing parts supplied by reference TRBV11-3 and TRBJ2-1, is EAGVVQSPRYKIIEKKQPVAFWCNPISGHNTLYWYLQNLGQGPELLIRYENEEAVDDSQLPKDRFSAERLKGVDSTLKIQPAELGDSAVYLCASSIGLAGQEQFFGPGTRLTVL.

J is TRBJ1-4 and V is TRBV6-5, with 7 bases aligning to TRBD1. The CDR3 length is 12 residues. V was pared by 9 bases and J by 3 bases, with 1 base of the junction left unmatched. Germline V gene lookup returns CDR1 MNHEY and CDR2 SVGAGI. CDR3 DNA sequence: TGTGCCAGTCAGGGGGCTAATGAAAAACTGTTTTTT. Protein product: CASQGANEKLFF.

The table lists this clone with a few counts. The chain couples TRBV18 to TRBJ1-3; weak D call: TRBD1 (5 bases). Germline V gene lookup returns CDR1 KGHSH and CDR2 LQKENI. This CDR3 comprises 13 residues. V lost 2 bases and J 6 bases, leaving 8 bases between the germline ends. DNA of the CDR3: TGTGCCAGCTCACCAGGGGCTGAAAACACCATATATTTT. Its translation: CASSPGAENTIYF.

This sequence joins TRBV7-9 and TRBJ2-3, with D maybe TRBD2 (6 bases). V was pared by 5 bases and J by 0 bases, with 15 bases between. This CDR3 has 16 amino acids. Per germline, CDR1 SEHNR and CDR2 FQNEAQ (reference sequence). CDR3 nucleotides: TGTGCCAGCAGCACCTTAGCTAGCGACAGCACAGATACGCAGTATTTT. Protein sequence: CASSTLASDSTDTQYF.

The chain joins TRBV28 to TRBJ1-4; D uncertain. Germline loops: CDR1 MDHEN, CDR2 SYDVKM. V shed 6 bases and J shed 3 bases, with 8 bases lying between them. The length of the CDR3 is 13 residues. The CDR3 DNA reads TGTGCCAGCAGCCTCCTCGCTAATGAAAAACTGTTTTTT. This translates into CASSLLANEKLFF.

The chain combines TRBV10-2 with TRBJ2-7; 9 positions match TRBD1. Trimming cost V 4 bases and J 4 bases; bases outside gene matches: 5. The CDR3 is made up of 14 amino acids. Germline CDR1 is WSHSY and CDR2 is SAAADI. The CDR3 coding sequence is TGCGCCAGCAGTGTGGGACAGGGACCGTACGAGCAGTACTTC. Protein: CASSVGQGPYEQYF.